This entry features one T cell receptor (beta chain) sequence. Its antigen is undetermined. Measured with immunoSEQ multiplex PCR; TCRdb has only the in-frame clones, and not every one. This table holds about 150,000 clones, nearly 80% found once. The patients all showed relapse after autologous stem cell transplantation, while their brentuximab vedotin exposure varied. V shed 0 bases, J shed 11 bases, and the junction held 12 bases outside the gene matches. Germline V gene data show CDR1 as SGDLS and CDR2 as YYNGEE. This CDR3 has 15 amino acids. The entry originates in a study of PD-1 blockade in classical Hodgkin lymphoma. Study findings and constraints: It was reported that newly diagnosed patients had less baseline TCR diversity than healthy donors. The study found complete responders had baseline diversity similar to newly diagnosed patients. The repertoire differences lack a defined cause, possibly disease activity or prior therapy.

The genes are TRBV9 and TRBJ2-5; the match to TRBD2 covers 8 bases. Sequencing was performed on peripheral blood mononuclear cells (PBMCs), taken before the second cycle of nivolumab. The sequence was obtained from a human donor with classical Hodgkin lymphoma. This CDR3 is CASSVAPGGAEEQYF. CDR3 in DNA: TGTGCCAGCAGCGTAGCTCCCGGGGGGGCGGAGGAGCAGTACTTC.